A selection of T cell receptor beta chains follows, all from one sample in a study of spatial heterogeneity in lung cancer. TCRdb itself ran the 5' RACE reads through MiXCR, one entry per CDR3 protein. The table has about 120,000 distinct CDR3 sequences, 9.5% to 15% seen once. The sequencing used PBMCs, collected at follow-up. The source is a male donor with early-stage non-small cell lung cancer. Each CDR3 is given with its conserved first and last residue. D genes are given only for firm matches. Clone size is given for some rows only: seen once, a few or many times, or a class if the clone is expanded.

J,size,V,D,CDR3,DNA
TRBJ2-6,many,TRBV5-1,-,CASSYPPRVSRWGANVLTF,TGCGCCAGCAGCTATCCTCCCCGAGTTAGTCGATGGGGGGCCAACGTCCTGACTTTC
TRBJ2-1,few,TRBV25-1,-,CACRRRGSSHEQFF,TGTGCCTGCAGGAGAAGGGGGAGTTCCCATGAGCAGTTCTTC
TRBJ1-2,many,TRBV29-1,TRBD1,CSGKAGGDGYTF,TGCAGCGGCAAGGCAGGGGGCGATGGCTACACCTTC
TRBJ1-5,few,TRBV18,-,CASSPSQDQPQHF,TGTGCCAGCTCACCGAGTCAAGATCAGCCCCAGCATTTT
TRBJ1-5,-,TRBV7-9,-,CASSLGNGNQPQHF,TGTGCCAGCAGCTTAGGGAATGGCAATCAGCCCCAGCATTTT
TRBJ1-1,many,TRBV20-1,-,CSASSGWTEAFF,TGCAGTGCTTCATCGGGCTGGACTGAAGCTTTCTTT
TRBJ2-1,many,TRBV30,TRBD1,CAWRRAGGSYNEQFF,TGTGCCTGGCGCCGGGCAGGGGGATCTTACAATGAGCAGTTCTTC
TRBJ2-1,many,TRBV5-1,-,CASSAEGRTSYNEQFF,TGCGCCAGCAGCGCCGAGGGACGAACCTCCTACAATGAGCAGTTCTTC
TRBJ2-7,-,TRBV24-1,TRBD2,CATSDASSGAAYEQYF,TGTGCCACCAGTGATGCCTCTAGCGGGGCCGCCTACGAGCAGTACTTC
TRBJ1-3,few,TRBV20-1,-,CSARPGGHSGNTIYF,TGCAGTGCTAGGCCGGGAGGCCACTCTGGAAACACCATATATTTT
TRBJ1-3,-,TRBV2,-,CASSVTLGGESSGNTIYF,TGTGCCAGCAGTGTTACCCTGGGGGGGGAGTCCTCTGGAAACACCATATATTTT
TRBJ1-1,few,TRBV3-1,-,CASSPSQRKNTEAFF,TGTGCCAGCAGCCCTTCTCAACGTAAGAACACTGAAGCTTTCTTT
TRBJ1-2,many,TRBV9,TRBD1,CASSLGQRNYGYTF,TGTGCCAGCAGCTTGGGACAGCGTAACTATGGCTACACCTTC
TRBJ2-7,many,TRBV10-2,TRBD2,CASRAQAGAAADEQYF,TGCGCCAGCAGGGCCCAGGCGGGAGCCGCGGCCGACGAGCAGTACTTC
TRBJ2-7,many,TRBV9,-,CASSVDQGGYEQYF,TGTGCCAGCAGCGTAGATCAGGGAGGCTACGAGCAGTACTTC
TRBJ1-3,few,TRBV12-3/TRBV12-4,-,CASSLGPGVGNTIYF,TGTGCCAGCAGTTTAGGGCCAGGGGTTGGAAACACCATATATTTT
TRBJ2-5,many,TRBV28,-,CASSRGQETQYF,TGTGCCAGCAGTAGGGGACAAGAGACCCAGTACTTC
TRBJ2-7,once,TRBV3-1,-,CASSQVGFEQYF,TGTGCCAGCAGCCAAGTTGGGTTCGAGCAGTACTTC
TRBJ1-3,many,TRBV27,TRBD1,CASRLQGTGNTIYF,TGTGCCAGCAGATTACAGGGGACCGGAAACACCATATATTTT
TRBJ1-2,many,TRBV7-9,-,CASSPYDYGYTF,TGTGCCAGCAGCCCCTACGACTATGGCTACACCTTC
TRBJ2-5,many,TRBV11-2,TRBD1,CASSVGQGPETQYF,TGTGCCAGCAGCGTGGGACAGGGACCAGAGACCCAGTACTTC
TRBJ2-6,-,TRBV7-2,-,CASSFGGTRANVLTF,TGTGCCAGCAGTTTCGGAGGGACACGGGCCAACGTCCTGACTTTC
TRBJ2-1,few,TRBV20-1,TRBD1,CSARDNRGRPDEQFF,TGCAGTGCTAGAGATAACAGGGGGAGACCAGACGAGCAGTTCTTC
TRBJ1-1,many,TRBV29-1,-,CSVAVQGVNTEAFF,TGCAGCGTTGCGGTCCAGGGTGTGAACACTGAAGCTTTCTTT
TRBJ1-2,many,TRBV7-2,TRBD1,CASSLGTGDNGYTF,TGTGCCAGCAGCTTAGGGACAGGGGACAATGGCTACACCTTC
TRBJ1-2,few,TRBV9,TRBD1,CASSVALDRVEGYTF,TGTGCCAGCAGCGTAGCCCTAGACAGGGTGGAGGGCTACACCTTC
TRBJ2-1,few,TRBV7-7,TRBD2,CASSQGLAGNNEQFF,TGTGCTAGCAGCCAGGGACTAGCGGGGAACAATGAGCAGTTCTTC
TRBJ2-3,-,TRBV5-1,-,CASSPRGGAGDTQYF,TGCGCCAGCAGCCCGCGAGGAGGGGCGGGAGATACGCAGTATTTT
TRBJ2-5,-,TRBV20-1,-,CSARVKETQYF,TGCAGTGCTAGAGTAAAAGAGACCCAGTACTTC
TRBJ2-3,few,TRBV27,-,CASTYNSPGLAAVGTQYF,TGTGCCAGCACCTATAATTCCCCCGGACTCGCGGCCGTAGGAACGCAGTATTTT
TRBJ1-2,many,TRBV7-8,-,CASSLFAQTNYGYTF,TGTGCCAGCAGCTTATTTGCACAGACTAACTATGGCTACACCTTC
TRBJ1-5,few,TRBV5-5,TRBD1,CASSLEVLDRGVSNQPQHF,TGTGCCAGCAGCTTGGAGGTTTTGGACAGGGGCGTTAGCAATCAGCCCCAGCATTTT
TRBJ1-1,-,TRBV27,-,CASSTLFGTPEAFF,TGTGCCAGCAGTACCCTCTTTGGGACGCCTGAAGCTTTCTTT
TRBJ2-6,many,TRBV4-3,-,CASSQAPQPSGANVLTF,TGCGCCAGCAGCCAAGCGCCACAGCCCTCTGGGGCCAACGTCCTGACTTTC
TRBJ2-5,few,TRBV5-1,TRBD1,CASSPTGEPLETQYF,TGCGCCAGCAGCCCGACAGGGGAGCCTCTCGAGACCCAGTACTTC
TRBJ2-6,-,TRBV6-1,-,CASLRWGTGANVLTF,TGTGCCAGCCTGCGTTGGGGGACTGGGGCCAACGTCCTGACTTTC
TRBJ2-7,-,TRBV3-1,-,CASSQRGLREQYF,TGTGCCAGCAGCCAGAGAGGGTTGAGAGAGCAGTACTTC
TRBJ1-5,few,TRBV15,-,CATSRDRGNQPQHF,TGTGCCACCAGCAGAGATCGAGGGAATCAGCCCCAGCATTTT
TRBJ1-1,-,TRBV2,-,CASSRQVMNTEAFF,TGTGCCAGCAGTCGACAGGTCATGAACACTGAAGCTTTCTTT
TRBJ1-2,-,TRBV28,TRBD1,CASRTGGGYGYTF,TGTGCCAGCCGGACAGGGGGAGGCTATGGCTACACCTTC
TRBJ2-3,-,TRBV5-1,TRBD2,CASSRTADGLASDTQYF,TGCGCCAGCAGCCGGACAGCTGATGGACTAGCATCAGATACGCAGTATTTT
TRBJ2-2,many,TRBV6-6,-,CASSFNIGELFF,TGTGCCAGCAGTTTTAACATCGGGGAGCTGTTTTTT
TRBJ1-2,-,TRBV12-3/TRBV12-4,TRBD1,CASRRQGEGYTF,TGTGCCAGCCGCAGGCAGGGGGAAGGCTACACCTTC
TRBJ1-2,-,TRBV6-5,-,CASSLDNYGYTF,TGTGCCAGCAGCCTCGATAACTATGGCTACACCTTC
TRBJ1-6,-,TRBV28,-,CASTPLGSPLHF,TGTGCCAGCACCCCCCTTGGGTCACCCCTCCACTTT
TRBJ1-3,-,TRBV20-1,-,CSARGSGFENTIYF,TGCAGTGCTAGAGGGTCGGGGTTTGAAAACACCATATATTTT
TRBJ2-5,few,TRBV7-9,TRBD2,CASSTGTSGPQETQYF,TGTGCCAGCAGCACAGGGACTAGCGGACCCCAAGAGACCCAGTACTTC
TRBJ2-7,few,TRBV16,-,CASSQSGRGHYYEQYF,TGTGCCAGCAGCCAATCAGGGCGGGGCCACTACTACGAGCAGTACTTC
TRBJ2-1,-,TRBV2,TRBD2,CASSEERGISYNEQFF,TGTGCCAGCAGTGAGGAGCGGGGGATCTCCTACAATGAGCAGTTCTTC
TRBJ2-7,-,TRBV5-1,-,CASSLGAAPYEQYF,TGCGCCAGCAGCTTGGGGGCAGCCCCCTACGAGCAGTACTTC
TRBJ2-3,few,TRBV7-9,TRBD2,CASSRQSGGAVNTQYF,TGTGCCAGCAGCCGCCAGAGCGGGGGGGCCGTAAATACGCAGTATTTT
TRBJ2-2,-,TRBV6-6,-,CASSQTGVDTGELFF,TGTGCCAGCAGTCAAACGGGGGTGGACACCGGGGAGCTGTTTTTT